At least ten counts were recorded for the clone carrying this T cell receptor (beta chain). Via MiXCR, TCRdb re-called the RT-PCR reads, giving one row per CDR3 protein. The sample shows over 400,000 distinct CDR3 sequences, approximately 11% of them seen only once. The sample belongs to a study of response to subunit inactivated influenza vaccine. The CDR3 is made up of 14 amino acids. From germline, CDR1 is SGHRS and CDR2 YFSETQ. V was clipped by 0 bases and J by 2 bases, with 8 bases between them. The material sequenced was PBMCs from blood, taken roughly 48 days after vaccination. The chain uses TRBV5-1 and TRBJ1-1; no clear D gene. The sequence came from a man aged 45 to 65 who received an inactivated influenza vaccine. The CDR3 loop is CASSLGQSNTEAFF. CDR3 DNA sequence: TGCGCCAGCAGCTTGGGCCAGAGCAACACTGAAGCTTTCTTT.